This T cell receptor (beta chain) was sequenced in a study of patients and donors after allogeneic stem cell transplantation. Ten or more counts support this clonotype. Germline CDR1 ENHRY, CDR2 SYGVKD. This CDR3 contains 12 residues. Unmatched junction bases numbered 7, after V lost 9 bases and J lost 11 bases. Via MiXCR, TCRdb re-called the RT-PCR reads, giving one row per CDR3 protein. The table includes 410,000 or so distinct CDR3 sequences, roughly 17% detected once. Material for sequencing was blood, either unsorted or a sorted T cell fraction (not recorded which). This chain joins TRBV10-3 and TRBJ1-6, with 7 bases lining up with TRBD1. This clonotype was obtained from a human donor who was either an allogeneic HSCT recipient or a stem cell or donor lymphocyte infusion donor (not recorded which). It is not recorded whose cells these are; they may come from a transplant donor. In nucleotides, the CDR3 is TGTGCCATTAGACAGGGAGAAGCACCCCTCCACTTT. As protein: CAIRQGEAPLHF.